The TCR beta chain described here comes from a study of T cells after yellow fever vaccination. A universal primer site and UMIs were added as TCR cDNA was made by 5'RACE template switching. TCRdb re-derived calls from the 5' RACE reads in MiXCR, one entry per CDR3 protein. The sample includes under 300,000 distinct CDR3 sequences, 6.9% of them seen just once. Findings and limits, study-wide: The study found a weaker secondary response that peaked faster, day 5 versus 15.

This clonotype was seen repeatedly, ten times or more. Its target is unknown. Germline V gene sequence: CDR1 SGHTA, CDR2 FQGNSA. This CDR3 spans 15 amino acids. With V trimmed by 0 bases and J by 2 bases, 4 bases remained unmatched. Source: CD4+ T cells sorted from PBMCs, taken 15 days after the yellow fever booster vaccination. The chain couples TRBV7-2 to TRBJ2-7, with 7 bases that match TRBD1. The sequence was obtained from a man aged 25-45 years who received the YFV17D yellow fever vaccine. The CDR3 is CASSLALQGAYEQYF. CDR3 coding DNA: TGTGCCAGCAGCTTAGCGCTCCAGGGGGCCTACGAGCAGTACTTC. Full variable domain (outside the CDR3, taken from reference TRBV7-2 and TRBJ2-7): GAGVSQSPSNKVTEKGKDVELRCDPISGHTALYWYRQSLGQGLEFLIYFQGNSAPDKSGLPSDRFSAERTGGSVSTLTIQRTQQEDSAVYLCASSLALQGAYEQYFGPGTRLTVT.